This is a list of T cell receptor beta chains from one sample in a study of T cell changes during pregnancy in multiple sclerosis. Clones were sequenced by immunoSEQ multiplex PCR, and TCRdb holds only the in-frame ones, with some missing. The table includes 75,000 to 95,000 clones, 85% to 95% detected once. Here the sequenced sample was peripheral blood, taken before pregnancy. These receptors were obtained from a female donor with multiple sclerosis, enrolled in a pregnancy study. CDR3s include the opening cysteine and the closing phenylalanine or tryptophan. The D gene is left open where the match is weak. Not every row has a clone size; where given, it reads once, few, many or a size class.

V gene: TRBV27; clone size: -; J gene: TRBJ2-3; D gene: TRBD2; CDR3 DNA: TGTGCCAGCAGTTTATGGACTAGCGGGAGGACAGATACGCAGTATTTT; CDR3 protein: CASSLWTSGRTDTQYF
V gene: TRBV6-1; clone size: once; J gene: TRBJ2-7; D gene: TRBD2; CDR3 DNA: TGTGCCAGCAGAGGTAGGACTAGCGGGGTCTACGAGCAGTACTTC; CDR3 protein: CASRGRTSGVYEQYF
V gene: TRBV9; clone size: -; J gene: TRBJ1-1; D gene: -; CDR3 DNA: TGTGCCAGCAGCTCACACCGGGGGATAGGCGAAGCTTTCTTT; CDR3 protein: CASSSHRGIGEAFF
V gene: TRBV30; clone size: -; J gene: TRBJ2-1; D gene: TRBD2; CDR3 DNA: TGTGCCTGGAGTGTACTGGGACTAGCGACGAATGAGCAGTTCTTC; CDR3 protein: CAWSVLGLATNEQFF
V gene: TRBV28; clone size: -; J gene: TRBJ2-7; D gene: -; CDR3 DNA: TGTGCCAGCAGCCACTACTTCGACAGGTCCTACGAGCAGTACTTC; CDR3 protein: CASSHYFDRSYEQYF
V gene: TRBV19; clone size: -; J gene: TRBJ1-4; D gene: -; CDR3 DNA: TGTGCCAGTAGCCCCGGGAGGGGGTCGGCTGAAAAACTGTTTTTT; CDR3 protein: CASSPGRGSAEKLFF
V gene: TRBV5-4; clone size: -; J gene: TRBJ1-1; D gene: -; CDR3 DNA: TGTGCCAGCAGCTTGGCCCTAATCAACACTGAAGCTTTCTTT; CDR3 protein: CASSLALINTEAFF
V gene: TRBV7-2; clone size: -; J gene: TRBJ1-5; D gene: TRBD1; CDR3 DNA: TGTGCCAGCAGCTTGGGACAGGGCAATCAGCCCCAGCATTTT; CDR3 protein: CASSLGQGNQPQHF
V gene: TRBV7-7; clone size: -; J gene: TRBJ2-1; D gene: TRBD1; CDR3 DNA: TGTGCCAGCAGCTACCCAGGGGGCAATGAGCAGTTCTTC; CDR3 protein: CASSYPGGNEQFF
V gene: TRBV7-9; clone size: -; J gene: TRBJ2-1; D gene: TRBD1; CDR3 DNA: TGTGCCAGCAGAGGAAACCGGGACAGGGGTCGCGATGAGCAGTTCTTC; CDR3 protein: CASRGNRDRGRDEQFF
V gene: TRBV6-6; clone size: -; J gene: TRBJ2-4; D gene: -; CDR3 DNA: TGTGCCAGCAGACCAGGGCTAGCCAAAAACATTCAGTACTTC; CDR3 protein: CASRPGLAKNIQYF
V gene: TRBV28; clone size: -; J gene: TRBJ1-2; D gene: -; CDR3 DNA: TGTGCCAGCAGTCCCGGGAGGGGGAGGAGAGGCTACACCTTC; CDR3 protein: CASSPGRGRRGYTF
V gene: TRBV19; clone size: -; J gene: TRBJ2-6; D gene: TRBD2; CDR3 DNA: TGTGCCAGTAGTGCGGGACTAGCGCTCTCTGGGGCCAACGTCCTGACTTTC; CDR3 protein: CASSAGLALSGANVLTF
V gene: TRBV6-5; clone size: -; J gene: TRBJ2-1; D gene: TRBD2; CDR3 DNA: TGTGCCAGCGGATCCGGGACTACCTACAATGAGCAGTTCTTC; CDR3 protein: CASGSGTTYNEQFF
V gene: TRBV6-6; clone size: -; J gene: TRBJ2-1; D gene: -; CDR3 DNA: TGTGCCAGCAGTGAGCGGACTTACAATGAGCAGTTCTTC; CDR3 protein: CASSERTYNEQFF
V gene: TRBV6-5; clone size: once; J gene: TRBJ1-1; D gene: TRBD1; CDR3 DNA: TGTGCCAGCAGTTATGGGACAGGGGGCACTGAAGCTTTCTTT; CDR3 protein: CASSYGTGGTEAFF
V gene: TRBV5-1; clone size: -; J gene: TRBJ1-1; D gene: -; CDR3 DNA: TGCGCCAGCAGCTCGACAGCCCTGAACACTGAAGCTTTCTTT; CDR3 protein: CASSSTALNTEAFF
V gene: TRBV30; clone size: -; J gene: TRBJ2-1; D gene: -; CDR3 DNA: TGTGCCTTGGCCCTTCAGGGTACCTACAATGAGCAGTTCTTC; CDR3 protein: CALALQGTYNEQFF
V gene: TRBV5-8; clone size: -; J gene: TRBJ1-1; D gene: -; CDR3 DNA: TGTGCCAGCAGCCCTGAGACACGGACTCGCCGAGTTCTTGACCCTGAAGCTTTCTTT; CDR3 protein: CASSPETRTRRVLDPEAFF
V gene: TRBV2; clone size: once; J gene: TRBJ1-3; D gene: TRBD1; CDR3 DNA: TGTGCCAGCAGTGTCCGGGACAGGGGGCTTTCTGACGGAAACACCATATATTTT; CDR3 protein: CASSVRDRGLSDGNTIYF
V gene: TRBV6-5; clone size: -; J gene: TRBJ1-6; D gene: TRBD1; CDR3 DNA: TGTGCCAGCAGCCCCCTGGCAGGGGGCCTTTCACCCCTCCACTTT; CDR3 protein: CASSPLAGGLSPLHF
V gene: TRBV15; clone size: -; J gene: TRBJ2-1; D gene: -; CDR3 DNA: TGTGCCACCAGCAGAGATTCCCGCAATGAGCAGTTCTTC; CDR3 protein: CATSRDSRNEQFF
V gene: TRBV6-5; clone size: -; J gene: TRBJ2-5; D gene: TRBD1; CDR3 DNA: TGTGCCAGCGCCCCCCGGGGCAGGGGGCGAGAGACCCAGTACTTC; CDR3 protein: CASAPRGRGRETQYF
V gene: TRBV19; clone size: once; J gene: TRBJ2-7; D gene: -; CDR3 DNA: TGTGCCAGTAGTTCGGCCTACGAGCAGTACTTC; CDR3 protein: CASSSAYEQYF
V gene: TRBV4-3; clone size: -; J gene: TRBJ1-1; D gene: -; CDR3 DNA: TGCGCCAGCAGCCAAGAGGGGGGGACTGAAGCTTTCTTT; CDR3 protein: CASSQEGGTEAFF
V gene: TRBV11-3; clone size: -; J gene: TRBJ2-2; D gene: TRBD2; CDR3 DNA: TGTGCCAGCAGCTTGACTAGCGGGGACACCGGGGAGCTGTTTTTT; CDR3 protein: CASSLTSGDTGELFF
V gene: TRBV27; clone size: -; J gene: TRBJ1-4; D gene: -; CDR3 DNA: TGTGCCAGCAGCCCGGGAGCAGGGTTCGCTCCAACTAATGAAAAACTGTTTTTT; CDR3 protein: CASSPGAGFAPTNEKLFF
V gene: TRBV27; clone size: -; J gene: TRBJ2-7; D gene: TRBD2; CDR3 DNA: TGTGCCAGCAGTCCAACCGGGACTAGCGTATACGAGCAGTACTTC; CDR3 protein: CASSPTGTSVYEQYF
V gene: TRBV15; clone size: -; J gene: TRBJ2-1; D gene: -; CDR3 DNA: TGTGCCACCAGCCCAGGGGTGCGCGAGCAGTTCTTC; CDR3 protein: CATSPGVREQFF
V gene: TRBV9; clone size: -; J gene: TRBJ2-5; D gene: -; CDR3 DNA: TGTGCCAGCAGCGTAGGGGGTGGGAGCGTGGTGGAGACCCAGTACTTC; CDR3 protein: CASSVGGGSVVETQYF
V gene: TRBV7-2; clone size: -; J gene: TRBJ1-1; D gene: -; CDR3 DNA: TGTGCCAGCAGGGAGTCGGTCGCGGATTGGCTGAACACTGAAGCTTTCTTT; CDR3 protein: CASRESVADWLNTEAFF
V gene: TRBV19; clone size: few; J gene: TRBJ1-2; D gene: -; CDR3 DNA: TGTGCCAGTAGTATTCTCCAGGGCACCGCCTATGGCTACACCTTC; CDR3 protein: CASSILQGTAYGYTF
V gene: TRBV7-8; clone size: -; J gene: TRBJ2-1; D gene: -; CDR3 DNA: TGTGCCAGCAGCGAGAGGGGGAATACCTACAATGAGCAGTTCTTC; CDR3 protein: CASSERGNTYNEQFF
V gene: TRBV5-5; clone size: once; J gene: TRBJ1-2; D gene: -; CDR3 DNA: TGTGCCAGCAGCCCCTCCGGGGGGAACTATGGCTACACCTTC; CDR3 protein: CASSPSGGNYGYTF
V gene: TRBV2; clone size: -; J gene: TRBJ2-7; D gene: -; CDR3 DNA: TGTGCCAGTGGCCCTTACTACGAGCAGTACTTC; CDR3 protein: CASGPYYEQYF
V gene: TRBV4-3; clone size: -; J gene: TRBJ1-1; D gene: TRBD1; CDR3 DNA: TGCGCCAGCAGCCAACTGGGACAGGGGGAAACTGAAGCTTTCTTT; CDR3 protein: CASSQLGQGETEAFF
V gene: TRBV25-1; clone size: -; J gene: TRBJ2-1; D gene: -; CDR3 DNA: TGTGCCAGCAGTGCCTTGGGGGTCGGGGGATACAATGAGCAGTTCTTC; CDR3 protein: CASSALGVGGYNEQFF
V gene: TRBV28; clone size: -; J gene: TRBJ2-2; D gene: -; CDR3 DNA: TGTGCCAGCAGCGCTCCCGGAAGGGGCGGGGAGCTGTTTTTT; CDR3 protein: CASSAPGRGGELFF
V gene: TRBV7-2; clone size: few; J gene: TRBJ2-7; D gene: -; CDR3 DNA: TGTGCCAGCAGCTCCAATCAGGGTCCGTACGAGCAGTACTTC; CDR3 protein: CASSSNQGPYEQYF